The 29 T cell receptor beta chains below all came from one sample that was sequenced in a study of cytomegalovirus exposure and HLA in healthy donors. Researchers ran the PCR with 60 Vbeta and 13 Jbeta primers. Libraries were prepared by immunoSEQ multiplex PCR; TCRdb keeps only in-frame clonotypes and omits some of them. Here the sample spans about 110,000 clones, about 79% being singletons. Sample: PBMCs. Receptor source: a woman aged 18-29 years in good health and CMV-seropositive.

This clone was seen a few times. The CDR3 spells CATSRGSGGGFEKLFF. The CDR3 bases are TGTGCCACCAGCAGAGGCTCGGGAGGCGGGTTTGAAAAACTGTTTTTT. The rearrangement uses TRBV15 and TRBJ1-4, with D hard to call. Germline CDR1 and CDR2: LNHNV and YYDKDF (reference sequence). V lost 1 base and J lost 7, with 16 bases in between. This CDR3 is 16 amino acids long. The complete variable domain, with remaining parts taken from reference TRBV15 and TRBJ1-4, reads DAMVIQNPRYQVTQFGKPVTLSCSQTLNHNVMYWYQQKSSQAPKLLFHYYDKDFNNEADTPDNFQSRRPNTSFCFLDIRSPGLGDTAMYLCATSRGSGGGFEKLFFGSGTQLSVL.

The rearrangement joins TRBV5-1 to TRBJ2-1; D possibly corresponds to TRBD1 (5 bases). V lost 0 bases and J 8 bases, leaving 9 bases between the germline ends. The CDR3 has 13 amino acids. Per the germline V gene, CDR1 is SGHRS and CDR2 is YFSETQ. CDR3: CASSLGRADEQFF. For the CDR3, the DNA is TGCGCCAGCAGCTTGGGCAGGGCGGATGAGCAGTTCTTC. Full variable domain (rest looked up from reference TRBV5-1 and TRBJ2-1): KAGVTQTPRYLIKTRGQQVTLSCSPISGHRSVSWYQQTPGQGLQFLFEYFSETQRNKGNFPGRFSGRQFSNSRSEMNVSTLELGDSALYLCASSLGRADEQFFGPGTRLTVL.

The chain uses TRBV30 and TRBJ1-1, with unresolved D. Trimming shortened V by 2 bases and J by 1 base, and 11 bases separated the two germline ends. This CDR3 spans 14 amino acids. Per the germline V gene, CDR1 is GTSNPN and CDR2 is SVGIG (reference sequence). This CDR3 reads CAWSPDSGNTEAFF. CDR3 DNA sequence: TGTGCCTGGAGTCCGGACTCAGGGAACACTGAAGCTTTCTTT.

This chain joins TRBV30 and TRBJ1-2; 8 bases line up with TRBD1. There are 13 residues in the CDR3. CDR1 GTSNPN and CDR2 SVGIG come from the germline V gene (reference sequence). The junction had 8 bases not matched to a gene; V was cut back by 2 bases and J by 9 bases. This CDR3 is CAWSSAGQDSYTF. Written as DNA, the CDR3 is TGTGCCTGGAGTTCCGCGGGACAGGATAGCTACACCTTC.

This clone was counted once. The V gene is TRBV6-1, the J gene TRBJ2-1; TRBD2 matches 13 bases. The V gene end was trimmed by 10 bases and the J gene end by 9 bases; junction bases not matched to a gene: 6. The germline CDR1 and CDR2 sequences are MNHNS and SASEGT. This CDR3 is built from 13 residues. The CDR3 bases are TGTGCCATCGGACTAGCGGGAGCGGGTGAGCAGTTCTTC. It yields the protein CAIGLAGAGEQFF.

About this clone itself: The sample carries other DNA sequences with the same CDR3. The chain is built from TRBV5-1 and TRBJ2-7; 7 nucleotides match TRBD1. J gave up 2 bases and V 0 bases, and 2 bases lay outside the gene matches. The CDR3 runs to 14 residues. Germline values: CDR1 SGHRS, CDR2 YFSETQ. CDR3: CASSLGQGAYEQYF. The DNA of the CDR3 is TGCGCCAGCAGCTTGGGACAGGGAGCCTACGAGCAGTACTTC.

The chain combines TRBV27 with TRBJ1-2; the D is unclear. CDR1 MNHEY and CDR2 SMNVEV come from the germline V gene (reference sequence). Trimming left V 6 bases short and J 2 bases short, with 13 bases between. The length of the CDR3 is 14 residues. The CDR3 reads CASRRQEENYGYTF. In nucleotides, the CDR3 is TGTGCCAGCAGGCGGCAGGAGGAAAACTATGGCTACACCTTC.

A single count supports this clone. The rearrangement links TRBV30 to TRBJ1-1; D ambiguous. V was cut by 1 base and J by 1 base, with 10 bases left in between. The CDR3 is 14 amino acids. Per the germline V gene, CDR1 is GTSNPN and CDR2 is SVGIG (reference sequence). The CDR3 coding sequence is TGTGCCTGGAGTGAGGCCGGGTCGAACACTGAAGCTTTCTTT. Its translation is CAWSEAGSNTEAFF.

This sequence joins TRBV4-1 and TRBJ2-7; 11 nucleotides line up with TRBD1. Trimming cost V 4 bases and J 3 bases; bases outside gene matches: 5. The CDR3 totals 15 residues. The germline CDR1 and CDR2 sequences are MGHRA and YSYEKL. The DNA for the CDR3 is TGCGCCAGCAGCCTACCGGGACAGGGGGGCTACGAGCAGTACTTC. It translates to CASSLPGQGGYEQYF.

The chain links TRBV7-8 to TRBJ1-1; D perhaps matches TRBD1 (5 bases). CDR1 is SGHVS and CDR2 is FQNEAQ in the germline V gene. This CDR3 has 12 residues. Trimming shortened V by 2 bases and J by 11 bases, and 12 bases separated the two germline ends. DNA of the CDR3: TGTGCCAGCAGCTTAACGGAGGGGAGGGCTTTCTTT. This gives the protein CASSLTEGRAFF.

The chain recombines TRBV2 with TRBJ2-1, with TRBD1 as a possible D gene (6 bases). CDR1 and CDR2 from the germline V gene are SNHLY and FYNNEI. The V gene lost 5 bases and the J gene lost 0 bases, with 11 bases spanning the gap. CDR3 length equals 15 residues. For the CDR3, the DNA is TGTGCCAGCAGTATTACAGGGAACTCCTACAATGAGCAGTTCTTC. Its translation is CASSITGNSYNEQFF.

The sample holds a few counts of this clone. This chain connects TRBV19 to TRBJ1-1; 7 bases are a match to TRBD1. Germline V gene lookup returns CDR1 LNHDA and CDR2 SQIVND (reference sequence). The V gene end was trimmed by 4 bases and the J gene end by 5 bases; junction bases not matched to a gene: 4. The CDR3 spans 13 residues. The CDR3 loop is CASSKGGETEAFF. The CDR3 nucleotides read TGTGCCAGTAGTAAAGGGGGCGAGACTGAAGCTTTCTTT.

A word on this clone: Other DNA sequences in the sample encode the same CDR3. The V and J genes are TRBV11-3 and TRBJ1-1; D remains unclear. The V gene lost 1 base and the J gene lost 6 bases, with 6 bases spanning the gap. Looked up from germline, CDR1 is SGHNT and CDR2 is YENEEA. The CDR3 contains 12 residues. CDR3 in DNA: TGTGCCAGCAGCTTAGGCGAGTCTGAAGCTTTCTTT. It specifies CASSLGESEAFF.

The rearrangement links TRBV18 to TRBJ2-1; 11 bases fit TRBD2. V lost 4 bases to trimming and J lost 4 bases; unmatched junction nucleotides: 3. Germline V gene lookup returns CDR1 KGHSH and CDR2 LQKENI. This CDR3 is 15 amino acids long. The CDR3 region is CASSLAGGLYNEQFF. CDR3 in DNA: TGTGCCAGCTCACTAGCGGGAGGGTTGTACAATGAGCAGTTCTTC.

This clone was observed a few times. The chain carries TRBV5-1 and TRBJ2-1; D gene unclear. From germline, CDR1 is SGHRS and CDR2 YFSETQ. The V and J ends lost 0 bases and 5 bases respectively, with 12 bases between them. The CDR3 loop spans 15 amino acids. The DNA for the CDR3 is TGCGCCAGCAGCTTGGCCGGCCAGCGCAACAATGAGCAGTTCTTC. It encodes CASSLAGQRNNEQFF.

The sample holds one count of this clone. This chain uses TRBV2 with TRBJ2-7; maybe TRBD1 (6 bases). The V gene lost 10 bases and the J gene lost 8 bases, with 15 bases spanning the gap. The CDR3 has 11 amino acids. CDR1 and CDR2 from the germline V gene are SNHLY and FYNNEI. CDR3 region: CATGVGAKQYF. The CDR3 nucleotides read TGTGCCACCGGGGTGGGGGCGAAGCAGTACTTC.

The rearrangement uses TRBV7-8 and TRBJ1-5; D is perhaps TRBD1 (6 bases). V shed 2 bases and J shed 2 bases, with 10 bases lying between them. CDR3 size: 15 residues. Germline lookup yields CDR1 SGHVS and CDR2 FQNEAQ. CDR3 DNA sequence: TGTGCCAGCAGCTTATTGACAGGTGGCAATCAGCCCCAGCATTTT. It translates to CASSLLTGGNQPQHF.

V usage is TRBV6-5 and J usage is TRBJ1-1; D is uncertain. Trimming took 4 bases from V and 8 from J, leaving 8 bases between them. Germline V gene sequence: CDR1 MNHEY, CDR2 SVGAGI. The CDR3 is 11 amino acids. The CDR3 DNA sequence: TGTGCCAGCAGTTCCTTACTCGAAGCTTTCTTT. This sequence encodes CASSSLLEAFF.

The chain combines TRBV5-4 with TRBJ1-5; D is perhaps TRBD1 (5 bases). CDR1 SGHNT and CDR2 YYREEE come from the germline V gene (reference sequence). The germline V and J ends were trimmed by 2 bases and 5 bases, with 11 bases remaining between them. CDR3 length: 14 residues. The CDR3 region is CASSLSGGDQPQHF. Written as DNA, the CDR3 is TGTGCCAGCAGCTTATCTGGGGGGGATCAGCCCCAGCATTTT.

This sequence joins TRBV19 and TRBJ2-7, with a possible D match to TRBD1 (6 bases). V was pared by 5 bases and J by 3 bases, with 17 bases between. Germline CDR1 and CDR2: LNHDA and SQIVND (reference sequence). This CDR3 region has 15 residues. The CDR3 loop is CASSPAAGVDYEQYF. CDR3 bases: TGTGCCAGTAGTCCCGCGGCAGGGGTAGACTACGAGCAGTACTTC.

This clone appeared once. The V gene is TRBV5-1, the J gene TRBJ2-5; no clear D. V dropped 0 bases and J dropped 2 bases, with 11 bases sitting between them. The germline gives CDR1 SGHRS, CDR2 YFSETQ. The CDR3 extends over 15 amino acids. The CDR3 loop reads CASSLASVLQETQYF. The CDR3 coding sequence is TGCGCCAGCAGCTTGGCGTCCGTACTTCAAGAGACCCAGTACTTC.

V gene TRBV28 combines with J gene TRBJ1-5; D uncertain. Trimming removed 6 bases from V and 4 bases from J, with 13 bases in between. The CDR3 spans 14 residues. Germline V gives CDR1 MDHEN, CDR2 SYDVKM. DNA of the CDR3: TGTGCCAGCAGCCTCTGGGAGGGAAATCAGCCCCAGCATTTT. Translation: CASSLWEGNQPQHF.

This clone has a handful of counts. The rearrangement links TRBV5-1 to TRBJ2-1; 7 nucleotides line up with TRBD2. This CDR3 contains 17 residues. Germline V lookup: CDR1 SGHRS, CDR2 YFSETQ. V lost 0 bases to trimming and J lost 1 base; unmatched junction nucleotides: 7. CDR3 region: CASSLEPSGASYNEQFF. CDR3 in DNA: TGCGCCAGCAGCTTGGAGCCTAGCGGTGCTTCCTACAATGAGCAGTTCTTC. The full variable domain, rest sourced from reference TRBV5-1 and TRBJ2-1, is KAGVTQTPRYLIKTRGQQVTLSCSPISGHRSVSWYQQTPGQGLQFLFEYFSETQRNKGNFPGRFSGRQFSNSRSEMNVSTLELGDSALYLCASSLEPSGASYNEQFFGPGTRLTVL.

The chain employs TRBV5-1 and TRBJ1-1, with D unclear. Germline-derived CDR1 and CDR2 are SGHRS and YFSETQ. CDR3 length: 9 residues. V gave up 9 bases and J gave up 5 bases, with 5 bases separating them. The CDR3 DNA reads as TGCGCCACCCTTACTGAAGCTTTCTTT. This codes for CATLTEAFF.

The chain joins TRBV25-1 to TRBJ1-4, with 7 bases aligning to TRBD1. The junction had 5 bases not matched to a gene; V was cut back by 1 base and J by 3 bases. Germline CDR1 MGHDK, CDR2 SYGVNS. CDR3 length equals 16 residues. The CDR3 is CASSESGTAPNEKLFF. The CDR3 coding sequence is TGTGCCAGCAGTGAATCCGGGACAGCACCTAATGAAAAACTGTTTTTT.

The V and J genes are TRBV30 and TRBJ1-2; 7 positions agree with TRBD1. The CDR3 consists of 13 residues. J gave up 9 bases and V 3 bases, and 10 bases lay outside the gene matches. Germline CDR1 and CDR2: GTSNPN and SVGIG (reference sequence). CDR3 loop: CAWRKGRGASYTF. DNA for the CDR3: TGTGCCTGGAGGAAGGGCAGGGGGGCTAGCTACACCTTC.

The chain couples TRBV6-6 to TRBJ1-3; D remains ambiguous. Germline V lookup: CDR1 MNHNY, CDR2 SVGAGI (reference sequence). V lost 0 bases and J 4 bases, leaving 10 bases between the germline ends. The CDR3 consists of 15 residues. The CDR3 sequence is CASSYSVGRGNTIYF. CDR3 sequence (DNA): TGTGCCAGCAGTTACTCAGTGGGGAGGGGAAACACCATATATTTT.

The CDR3 spells CASRAQGGLGEAFF. Written as DNA, the CDR3 is TGTGCCAGCAGGGCGCAGGGTGGTTTGGGTGAAGCTTTCTTT. The chain is built from TRBV6-4 and TRBJ1-1; a possible D gene is TRBD1 (5 bases). The CDR3 is made up of 14 amino acids. Looked up from germline, CDR1 is MRHNA and CDR2 is SNTAGT. The V gene lost 6 bases and the J gene lost 7 bases, with 18 bases spanning the gap.

This clone was counted between two and nine times. This chain connects TRBV28 to TRBJ2-7, with 8 bases matching TRBD2. J was trimmed by 6 bases and V by 10 bases; bases with no gene match: 20. The CDR3 totals 16 residues. Germline V gene data show CDR1 as MDHEN and CDR2 as SYDVKM. The CDR3 sequence: CATFQGGWTSHGEQYF. The DNA of the CDR3 is TGTGCCACCTTCCAAGGAGGTTGGACTAGCCATGGCGAGCAGTACTTC.